This record looks at one TCR beta chain sequence and its context. This record belongs to a study of T cell changes during pregnancy in multiple sclerosis. Generated by immunoSEQ multiplex PCR, the TCRdb table keeps only in-frame clones and is missing some. This table has some 80,000 clones, over 80% appearing once. The junction had 17 bases not matched to a gene; V was cut back by 1 base and J by 5 bases. This CDR3 comprises 19 residues. Germline V lookup: CDR1 SEHNR, CDR2 FQNEAQ (reference sequence). This clonotype was sampled from a female donor with multiple sclerosis, enrolled in a pregnancy study. Here the sequenced sample was peripheral blood, taken in the first trimester of pregnancy. V and J are TRBV7-9 and TRBJ1-2; the match to TRBD1 covers 9 bases. In DNA, the CDR3 is TGTGCCAGCAGCTTAGGATGGCCTGATTTTGACAGGGGGTCATATGGCTACACCTTC. Translated, it gives CASSLGWPDFDRGSYGYTF.